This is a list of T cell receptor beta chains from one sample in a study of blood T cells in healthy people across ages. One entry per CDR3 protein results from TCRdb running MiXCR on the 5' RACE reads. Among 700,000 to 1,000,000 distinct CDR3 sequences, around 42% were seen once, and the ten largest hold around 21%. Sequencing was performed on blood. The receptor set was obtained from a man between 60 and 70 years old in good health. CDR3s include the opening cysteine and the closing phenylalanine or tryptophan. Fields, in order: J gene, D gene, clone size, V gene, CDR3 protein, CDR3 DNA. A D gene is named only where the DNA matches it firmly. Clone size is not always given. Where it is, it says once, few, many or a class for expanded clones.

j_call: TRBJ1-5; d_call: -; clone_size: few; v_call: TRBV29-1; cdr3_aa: CSVGIQPNQPQHF; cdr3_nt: TGCAGCGTTGGAATACAACCCAATCAGCCCCAGCATTTT
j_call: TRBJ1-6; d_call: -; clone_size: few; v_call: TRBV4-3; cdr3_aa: CASSQEPNSPLHF; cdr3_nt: TGCGCCAGCAGCCAAGAACCTAATTCACCCCTCCACTTT
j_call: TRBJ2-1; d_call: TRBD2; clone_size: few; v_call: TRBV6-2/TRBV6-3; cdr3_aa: CASSGGRLAGNNEQFF; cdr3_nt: TGTGCCAGCAGTGGGGGACGACTAGCGGGGAACAATGAGCAGTTCTTC
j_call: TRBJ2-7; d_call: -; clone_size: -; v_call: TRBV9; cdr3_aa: CASSGRPESDGQYF; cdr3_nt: TGTGCCAGCAGCGGAAGACCGGAAAGCGACGGGCAGTACTTC
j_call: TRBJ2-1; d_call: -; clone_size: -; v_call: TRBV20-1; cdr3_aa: CSASPGAGASNEQFF; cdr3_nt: TGCAGTGCTAGTCCTGGGGCAGGGGCAAGCAATGAGCAGTTCTTC
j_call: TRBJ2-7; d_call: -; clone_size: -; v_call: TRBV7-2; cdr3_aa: CASSLAGHSYEQYF; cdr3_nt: TGTGCCAGCAGCTTAGCGGGGCACTCCTACGAGCAGTACTTT
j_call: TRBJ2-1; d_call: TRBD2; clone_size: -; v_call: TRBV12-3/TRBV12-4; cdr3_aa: CASALAGGWETQFF; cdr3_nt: TGTGCCAGCGCATTAGCGGGGGGGTGGGAGACCCAGTTCTTC
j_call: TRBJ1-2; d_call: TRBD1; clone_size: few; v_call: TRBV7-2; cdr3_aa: CASSSTGVGYTF; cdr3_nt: TGTGCCAGCAGCTCGACAGGGGTCGGCTACACCTTC
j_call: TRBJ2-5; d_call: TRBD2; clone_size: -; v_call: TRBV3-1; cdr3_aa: CASITSGSKGTQYF; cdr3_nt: TGTGCCAGCATCACTAGCGGGTCAAAGGGGACCCAGTACTTC
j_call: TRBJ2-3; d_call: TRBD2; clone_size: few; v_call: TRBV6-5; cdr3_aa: CASSSGLAMTADTQYF; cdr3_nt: TGTGCCAGCAGTTCCGGACTAGCTATGACGGCAGATACGCAGTATTTT
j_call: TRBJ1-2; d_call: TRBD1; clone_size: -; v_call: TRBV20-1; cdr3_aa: CSAPPRTGPGYGYTF; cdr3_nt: TGCAGTGCTCCTCCCAGGACAGGGCCGGGGTATGGCTACACCTTC
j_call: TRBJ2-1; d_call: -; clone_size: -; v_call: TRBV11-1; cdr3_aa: CASSLGQFSFEQFF; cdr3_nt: TGTGCCAGCAGCTTAGGTCAGTTTTCATTTGAGCAGTTCTTC
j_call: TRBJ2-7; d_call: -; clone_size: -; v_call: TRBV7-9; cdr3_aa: CASSLPGGADSYEQYF; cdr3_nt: TGTGCCAGCAGCCTACCGGGCGGTGCCGATTCCTACGAGCAGTACTTC
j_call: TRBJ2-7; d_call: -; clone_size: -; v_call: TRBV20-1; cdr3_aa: CSAIEGAYEQYF; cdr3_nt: TGCAGTGCGATCGAGGGAGCCTACGAGCAGTACTTC
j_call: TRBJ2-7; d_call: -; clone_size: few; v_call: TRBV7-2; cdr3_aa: CASSHDPWEQYF; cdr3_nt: TGTGCCAGCAGTCACGATCCTTGGGAGCAGTACTTC
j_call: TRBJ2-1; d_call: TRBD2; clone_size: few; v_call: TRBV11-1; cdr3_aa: CASSPGTSSNEQFF; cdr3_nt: TGTGCCAGCAGCCCCGGGACTAGCTCTAATGAGCAGTTCTTC
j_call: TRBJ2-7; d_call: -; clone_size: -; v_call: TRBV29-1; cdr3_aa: CSVARGTLTYEQYF; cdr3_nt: TGCAGCGTCGCGAGGGGGACACTAACCTACGAGCAGTACTTC
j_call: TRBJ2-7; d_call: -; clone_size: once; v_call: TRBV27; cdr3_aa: CASSPWAGRSYEQYF; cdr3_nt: TGTGCCAGCAGTCCGTGGGCGGGCCGCTCCTACGAGCAGTACTTC
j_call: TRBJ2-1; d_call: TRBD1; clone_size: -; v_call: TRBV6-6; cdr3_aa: CASSTQGQNNEQFF; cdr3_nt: TGTGCCAGCAGTACACAGGGACAGAACAATGAGCAGTTCTTC
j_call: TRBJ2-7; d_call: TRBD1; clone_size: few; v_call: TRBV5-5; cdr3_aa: CASSRGAGGPYEQYF; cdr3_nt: TGTGCCAGCAGCCGAGGGGCAGGGGGACCCTACGAGCAGTACTTC
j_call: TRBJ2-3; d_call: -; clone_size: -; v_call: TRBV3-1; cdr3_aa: CASSQVLVAPDTQYF; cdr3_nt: TGTGCCAGCAGCCAAGTTCTGGTAGCGCCAGATACGCAGTATTTT
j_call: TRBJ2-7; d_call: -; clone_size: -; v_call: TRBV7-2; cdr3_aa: CASSLGPVLRGYEQYF; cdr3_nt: TGTGCCAGCAGCTTGGGACCTGTCCTGAGGGGTTACGAGCAGTACTTC
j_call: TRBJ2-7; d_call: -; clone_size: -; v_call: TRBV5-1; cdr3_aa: CASSPGSNEQYF; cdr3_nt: TGCGCCAGCAGCCCCGGGTCAAACGAGCAGTACTTC